This T cell receptor (delta chain) was documented in a study of delta chains in infants with herpesvirus infections. Gamma-chain- and delta-chain-specific primers converted PBMC RNA into TCR cDNA. TCRdb called clones anew from the RT-PCR reads with CATT. The table lists more than 950 delta-chain clones, roughly 31% of them singletons. J gave up 0 bases and V 3 bases, and 8 bases lay outside the gene matches. The germline gives CDR1 GEAIGNYY, CDR2 EKD. The CDR3 has 17 amino acids. This clone ranks as medium-sized (0.01 to 0.1%). V gene TRDV2 combines with J gene TRDJ1; 11 bases map to TRDD3. Sequencing used peripheral blood, obtained at time point 3 of longitudinal follow-up. The TCR comes from a human donor who was a Ugandan infant, either HIV-exposed or HIV-unexposed (not recorded which). CDR3 sequence: CACDEMGDTPYTDKLIF. In nucleotides, the CDR3 is TGTGCCTGTGACGAGATGGGGGATACGCCGTACACCGATAAACTCATCTTT.